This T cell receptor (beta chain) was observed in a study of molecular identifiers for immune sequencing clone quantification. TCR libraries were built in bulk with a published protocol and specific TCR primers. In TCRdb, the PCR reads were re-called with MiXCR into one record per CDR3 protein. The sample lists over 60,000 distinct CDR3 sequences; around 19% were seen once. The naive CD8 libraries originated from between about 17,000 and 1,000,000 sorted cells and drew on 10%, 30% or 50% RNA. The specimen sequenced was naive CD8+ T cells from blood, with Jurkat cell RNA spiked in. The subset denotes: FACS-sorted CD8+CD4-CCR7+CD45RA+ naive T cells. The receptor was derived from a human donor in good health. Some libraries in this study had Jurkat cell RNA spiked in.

CDR3 sequence reads: CASSDGALVEQFF. The CDR3 nucleotides read TGTGCCAGCAGCGATGGTGCTTTAGTAGAGCAGTTCTTC. This chain links TRBV13 with TRBJ2-1; no clear D gene. Germline V gene data show CDR1 as PRHDT and CDR2 as FYEKMQ (reference sequence). V lost 5 bases and J 10 bases, leaving 15 bases between the germline ends. The CDR3 extends over 13 amino acids.